This paragraph reports one T cell receptor (beta chain). Its antigen is unidentified. This entry comes from a study of T cells expressing NK-cell markers. Whole-study results and caveats: Clones of NKG2C+ T cells that had expanded were of unclear HCMV specificity. Also leading the CD3+CD56-NKG2C+ fraction in several donors were these clonotypes.

The CDR3 sequence is 18 residues long. Germline CDR1 is MNHEY and CDR2 is SVGAGI. TCRdb reprocessed the 5' RACE reads and reports one entry per CDR3 protein, with no DNA. The sample shows 450,000 to 600,000 distinct CDR3 sequences, and approximately 4% sits with its ten largest clones. The rearrangement links TRBV6-5 to TRBJ2-2; TCRdb proposes TRBD2, but this gene call is untestable without DNA. This sequence originates from a man aged 18 to 30 in good health. Sequences were obtained from blood T cells: a sorted CD56 or NKG2C T cell subset, CD4+ or CD8+ T cells, or bulk PBMC T cells (not recorded which). The CDR3 sequence is CASSYSTAGGPTTGELFF.